What follows are 20 T cell receptor beta chains derived from one specimen sequenced in a study of blood T cell repertoires in COVID-19. The protocol was immunoSEQ multiplex PCR, while the TCRdb copy is restricted to in-frame clones and leaves out a portion. Of approximately 98,000 clones in the sample, 70% to 85% are singletons; the top ten hold 1.5% to 2%. The sequenced sample was peripheral blood. These TCRs come from a woman in her thirties or forties with acute or convalescent COVID-19.

This clone occurred a few times. The rearrangement uses TRBV28 and TRBJ1-4; D not resolved. Looked up from germline, CDR1 is MDHEN and CDR2 is SYDVKM. The CDR3 is 12 amino acids. V lost 11 bases and J lost 7, with 14 bases in between. CDR3 nucleotide sequence: TGTGCCGCAAGGTCGAGGCGTGAAAAACTGTTTTTT. Protein product: CAARSRREKLFF.

The J gene is TRBJ2-3, the V gene TRBV5-4, with 13 bases aligning to TRBD2. V lost 0 bases to trimming and J lost 5 bases; unmatched junction nucleotides: 9. This CDR3 has 18 residues. Germline lookup yields CDR1 SGHNT and CDR2 YYREEE (reference sequence). For the CDR3, the DNA is TGTGCCAGCAGCTTGGGACTAGCGGGGGGCCTATGGGGAGATACGCAGTATTTT. It specifies CASSLGLAGGLWGDTQYF.

J is TRBJ1-1 and V is TRBV5-1; D may be TRBD1 (6 bases). The V end lost 4 bases, the J end lost 3 bases, and 10 bases lay between the germline ends. Germline CDR1 reads SGHRS; CDR2 reads YFSETQ. This CDR3 has 13 amino acids. DNA for the CDR3: TGCGCCAGCAGCCAACAGGGCGACACTGAAGCTTTCTTT. Translating it yields CASSQQGDTEAFF.

The rearrangement joins TRBV29-1 to TRBJ2-2; a possible D gene is TRBD1 (5 bases). This CDR3 contains 12 residues. Germline V CDR1 and CDR2: SQVTM, ANQGSEA. Trimming stripped 6 bases from V and 5 bases from J, with 10 bases between. Here the CDR3 DNA reads TGCAGCGTCGCAGGGTGGACCGGGGAGCTGTTTTTT. Protein product: CSVAGWTGELFF.

The chain joins TRBV20-1 to TRBJ2-7; D ambiguous. The CDR3 totals 11 residues. V lost 6 bases, J lost 1 base, and 7 bases lay in between. CDR1 is DFQATT and CDR2 is SNEGSKA in the germline V gene (reference sequence). The CDR3 loop reads CSAPLSYEQYF. CDR3 coding DNA: TGCAGTGCCCCCTTGTCCTACGAGCAGTACTTC.

The chain carries TRBV6-5 and TRBJ1-3, with D hard to call. Germline assignment: CDR1 MNHEY and CDR2 SVGAGI. This CDR3 comprises 14 residues. The V gene lost 4 bases and the J gene lost 7 bases, with 14 bases spanning the gap. CDR3 in DNA: TGTGCCAGCAGTTCCGGTCCGGAGAGGAACACCATATATTTT. Its translation is CASSSGPERNTIYF.

This clone has only one observation. This chain connects TRBV18 to TRBJ2-3, with 9 bases fitting TRBD1. Per germline, CDR1 KGHSH and CDR2 LQKENI. Unmatched junction bases numbered 4, after V lost 0 bases and J lost 3 bases. The CDR3 covers 16 residues. The CDR3 region has the DNA TGTGCCAGCTCACCACCGGGGACAGGGAGTACAGATACGCAGTATTTT. This sequence encodes CASSPPGTGSTDTQYF. Complete variable domain (other parts from reference TRBV18 and TRBJ2-3): NAGVMQNPRHLVRRRGQEARLRCSPMKGHSHVYWYRQLPEEGLKFMVYLQKENIIDESGMPKERFSAEFPKEGPSILRIQQVVRGDSAAYFCASSPPGTGSTDTQYFGPGTRLTVL.

The rearrangement joins TRBV6-2 or TRBV6-3 to TRBJ2-3; TRBD1 is a possible D gene (5 bases). The CDR3 has 16 residues. The germline gives CDR1 MNHEY, CDR2 SVGEGT. V lost 5 bases and J 2 bases, leaving 17 bases between the germline ends. The CDR3 here is CASSLSGSAATDTQYF. The CDR3 DNA follows: TGTGCCAGCAGTCTATCAGGGTCGGCCGCCACAGATACGCAGTATTTT.

The chain combines TRBV19 with TRBJ1-3; TRBD1 aligns across 8 bases. The CDR3 length is 14 residues. The trim removed 6 bases at V and 4 bases at J, leaving 5 bases unmatched. From germline, CDR1 is LNHDA and CDR2 SQIVND (reference sequence). The CDR3 DNA sequence: TGTGCCAGTAGGGGCCAGGGGGCCGGAAACACCATATATTTT. It specifies CASRGQGAGNTIYF.

This rearrangement joins TRBV3-1 (or the pseudogene TRBV3-2) to TRBJ1-2; possible D gene TRBD1, 5 bases. Germline V CDR1 and CDR2: LGHDT, YNNKEL (reference sequence). The CDR3 runs 14 residues. Trimming stripped 6 bases from V and 8 bases from J, with 19 bases between. The CDR3 is CASSRLITGFGYTF. The DNA of the CDR3 is TGTGCCAGCAGTCGATTAATAACAGGTTTCGGCTACACCTTC.

Remarks on this clone: One end of the junction does not line up with germline, which may come from a read error. The V and J genes are TRBV14 and TRBJ2-7; TRBD1 matches at 7 bases. Germline-derived CDR1 and CDR2 are SGHDN and FVKESK. This CDR3 contains 13 residues. The DNA for the CDR3 is TGTGCCAGCAGCCAAGCCCGACAGGGATGGTCTTCCTTC. This gives the protein CASSQARQGWSSF.

The J gene is TRBJ2-3, the V gene TRBV10-3; 9 bases agree with TRBD1. Germline CDR1 ENHRY, CDR2 SYGVKD. Losses at the gene ends were 5 bases for V and 3 bases for J; bases not matched to a gene: 9. CDR3 size: 16 residues. CDR3 sequence: CAISSTTGGGTDTQYF. The CDR3 nucleotides read TGTGCCATCAGTTCGACTACAGGGGGCGGTACAGATACGCAGTATTTT.

The rearrangement joins TRBV10-3 to TRBJ2-3, with 14 bases fitting TRBD2. V shed 4 bases, J shed 3 bases, and the junction held 0 bases outside the gene matches. This CDR3 has 15 amino acids. Germline V gives CDR1 ENHRY, CDR2 SYGVKD. The CDR3 DNA reads TGTGCCATCAGTGGGACTAGCGGGGGGACAGATACGCAGTATTTT. Translated: CAISGTSGGTDTQYF.

This clone was counted once. The genes are TRBV7-3 and TRBJ2-5, with D possibly being TRBD2 (5 bases). The CDR3 has 13 residues. Germline CDR1 and CDR2: SGHTA and FQGTGA. Deletions cut 6 bases from V and 1 base from J, with 9 bases between. CDR3 sequence: CASSRGPQETQYF. The CDR3 DNA sequence: TGTGCCAGCAGTCGCGGGCCCCAAGAGACCCAGTACTTC.

V and J are TRBV25-1 and TRBJ2-5; D perhaps matches TRBD2 (7 bases). Germline values: CDR1 MGHDK, CDR2 SYGVNS. This CDR3 comprises 16 residues. Trimming took off 2 bases at V and 3 bases at J, with 16 bases between the two ends. This CDR3 reads CASSEGRGGPKETQYF. CDR3 sequence (DNA): TGTGCCAGCAGTGAAGGAAGGGGGGGGCCCAAAGAGACCCAGTACTTC.

The chain couples TRBV7-2 to TRBJ2-3; TRBD2 aligns across 8 bases. Unmatched junction bases numbered 7, after V lost 5 bases and J lost 3 bases. The CDR3 length is 15 residues. The germline V gene has CDR1 SGHTA and CDR2 FQGNSA. DNA for the CDR3: TGTGCCAGCAGCCAACCGGGAGGGGCGACAGATACGCAGTATTTT. This gives the protein CASSQPGGATDTQYF.

The chain joins TRBV18 to TRBJ1-5, with 7 positions matching TRBD1. The CDR3 covers 14 residues. Germline V CDR1 and CDR2: KGHSH, LQKENI. V shed 2 bases and J 3 bases; nucleotides not matched to a gene: 1. The CDR3 DNA is TGTGCCAGCTCACCAGACAGGGACAATCAGCCCCAGCATTTT. Protein product: CASSPDRDNQPQHF.

This rearrangement joins TRBV4-1 to TRBJ1-5; 9 bases map to TRBD1. J lost 4 bases, V lost 0 bases, and 4 bases had no gene match. The CDR3 loop spans 16 amino acids. CDR1 and CDR2 from the germline V gene are MGHRA and YSYEKL. CDR3 coding DNA: TGCGCCAGCAGCCAAGAACGGACAGGGGCAAATCAGCCCCAGCATTTT. It translates to CASSQERTGANQPQHF.

The chain employs TRBV6-5 and TRBJ2-7; 7 positions match TRBD2. V trimming: 6 bases; J trimming: 3 bases; junction bases outside the gene matches: 5. This CDR3 comprises 13 residues. CDR1 and CDR2 (germline): MNHEY, SVGAGI. CDR3 sequence (DNA): TGTGCCAGCAGAGCCGGGAGGAACTACGAGCAGTACTTC. Amino acids: CASRAGRNYEQYF.

In this sample, this clone turned up a few times. The chain recombines TRBV2 with TRBJ2-5, with 8 bases that match TRBD2. The germline V gene encodes CDR1 SNHLY and CDR2 FYNNEI. The V and J ends lost 8 bases and 3 bases, in that order; junction bases with no gene match: 8. CDR3 length: 14 amino acids. DNA for the CDR3: TGTGCCAGCCTCGGGGGGGCGGGGGAAGAGACCCAGTACTTC. Encoded protein: CASLGGAGEETQYF.